The subject of this entry is one T cell receptor (beta chain). Its antigen remains unknown. TCRdb's table, derived via immunoSEQ multiplex PCR, lists solely in-frame clones and lacks some. The sample has approximately 93,000 clones, approximately 93% seen once. Unstimulated Tregs (CD4+CD25+CD127-) and CD4+CD25- non-Tregs were sorted from PBMCs. The source of the sample is a study of Tregs in tolerant kidney transplant recipients. Whole-study context: Mixed chimerism was transient after nonmyeloablative marrow transplants from related graft donors.

Study-level findings and limits: Tregs expanded with activated donor B cells seemed most donor-specific. No direct test of biological reproducibility was done here.

This specimen was CD4+ T cells from blood, taken before the transplant. The sequence derives from a human donor who received a combined kidney and bone marrow transplant.

The CDR3 here is CASGPPGAGRDTQYF. The CDR3 DNA sequence: TGTGCTAGTGGTCCCCCGGGAGCGGGAAGGGATACGCAGTATTTT. The chain uses TRBV12-5 and TRBJ2-3, with 7 bases that match TRBD2. This CDR3 region has 15 residues. V was clipped by 5 bases and J by 6 bases; unmatched bases: 11. Germline CDR1 LGHNT, CDR2 FRNRAP.